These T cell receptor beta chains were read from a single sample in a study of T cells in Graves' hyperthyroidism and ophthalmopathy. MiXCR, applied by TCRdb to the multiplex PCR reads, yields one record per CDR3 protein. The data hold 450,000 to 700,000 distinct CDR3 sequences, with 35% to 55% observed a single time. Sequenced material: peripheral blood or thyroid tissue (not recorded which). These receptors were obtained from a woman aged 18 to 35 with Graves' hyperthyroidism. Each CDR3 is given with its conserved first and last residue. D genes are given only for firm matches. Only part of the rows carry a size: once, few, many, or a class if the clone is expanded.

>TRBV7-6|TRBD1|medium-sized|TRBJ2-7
TGTGCCAGCAGCTCGTCCCGGGACAGGGCCGGGCAGTACTTC
CASSSSRDRAGQYF
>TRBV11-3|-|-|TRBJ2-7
TGTGCCAGCAGGACATACCGAGCGGCCGTACCGCCCCACGAGCAGTACTTC
CASRTYRAAVPPHEQYF
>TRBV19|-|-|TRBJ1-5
TGTGCCAGTAGTACGCAGACTAGCAATCAGCCCCAGCATTTT
CASSTQTSNQPQHF
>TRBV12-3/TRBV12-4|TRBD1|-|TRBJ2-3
TGTGCCAGCAGTTTCGGGACAGGGGGGACAGATACGCAGTATTTT
CASSFGTGGTDTQYF
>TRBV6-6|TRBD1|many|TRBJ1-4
TGTGCCAGCAGCCCCGGACAGGTGGCTGAAAAACTGTTTTTT
CASSPGQVAEKLFF
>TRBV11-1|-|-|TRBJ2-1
TGTGCCAGCAGCTTAAGTGAGAGGAATGAGCAGTTCTTC
CASSLSERNEQFF
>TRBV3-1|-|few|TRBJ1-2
TGTGCCAGCAGCCAATCCCGGATTTATGGCTACACCTTC
CASSQSRIYGYTF
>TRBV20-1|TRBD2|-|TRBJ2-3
TGCAGTGCTAGAGGCAGCGGGAGAACAGATACGCAGTATTTT
CSARGSGRTDTQYF
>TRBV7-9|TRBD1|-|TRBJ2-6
TGTGCCAGCAGGCCCCGACAGGGCTTCTCTGGGGCCAACGTCCTGACTTTC
CASRPRQGFSGANVLTF
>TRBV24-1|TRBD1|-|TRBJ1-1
TGTGCCACCTCGGGACCGGGACAGGGGTACACTGAAGCTTTCTTT
CATSGPGQGYTEAFF
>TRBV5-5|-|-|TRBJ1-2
TGTGCCAGCAGGCAACAGGGTTATTCGCATGGCTACACCTTC
CASRQQGYSHGYTF
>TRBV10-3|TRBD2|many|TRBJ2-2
TGTGCCATCAGTCGCGGGAGTACGGGGGAGCTGTTTTTT
CAISRGSTGELFF
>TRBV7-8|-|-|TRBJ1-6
TGTGCCAGCAGCCGACTAGCGGGGGGTGAATCACCCCTCCACTTT
CASSRLAGGESPLHF
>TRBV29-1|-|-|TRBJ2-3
TGCAGCGTTGAAAAGAGCACAGGCCCAGATACGCAGTATTTT
CSVEKSTGPDTQYF
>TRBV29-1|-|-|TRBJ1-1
TGCAGCTTGCCGATGAACACTGAAGCTTTCTTT
CSLPMNTEAFF
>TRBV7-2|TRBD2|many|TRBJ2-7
TGTGCCAGCAGCCACCGAGCGGGATTGGGCGACGAGCAGTACTTC
CASSHRAGLGDEQYF
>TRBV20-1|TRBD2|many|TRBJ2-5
TGCAGTGCTAGTTCTAGCGGCCAAGAGACCCAGTACTTC
CSASSSGQETQYF
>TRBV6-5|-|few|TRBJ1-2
TGTGCCAGCAGTTACAGGGGGGATGGCTACACCTTC
CASSYRGDGYTF
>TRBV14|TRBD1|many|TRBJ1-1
TGTGCCAGCAGCGAAACAGGGGGCACTGAAGCTTTCTTT
CASSETGGTEAFF
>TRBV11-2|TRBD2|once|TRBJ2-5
TGTGCCAGCAGCGGACAACTAGCGGGAAGAGAGACCCAGTACTTC
CASSGQLAGRETQYF
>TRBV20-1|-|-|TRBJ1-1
TGCAGTGCTAGAGATAATAGGGCGGGACTCACGAACACTGAAGCTTTCTTT
CSARDNRAGLTNTEAFF
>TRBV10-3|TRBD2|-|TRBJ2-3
TGTGCCATCAGGGGACTAGCGGGAGGCGGAGATACGCAGTATTTT
CAIRGLAGGGDTQYF
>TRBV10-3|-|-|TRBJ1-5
TGTGCCATCAAGGAGTATAGGGGACGGCAGCCCCAGCATTTT
CAIKEYRGRQPQHF
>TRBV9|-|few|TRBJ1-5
TGTGCCAGCAGCGTAGGATGGGGGGGTTCCCAGCATTTT
CASSVGWGGSQHF
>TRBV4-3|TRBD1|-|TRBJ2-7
TGCGCCAGCAGCCAGGAGAACAGGGGTGGCTACGAGCAGTACTTC
CASSQENRGGYEQYF
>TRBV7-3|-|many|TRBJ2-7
TGTGCCAGCAGCTCCGATCGCAAGCAGTACTTC
CASSSDRKQYF
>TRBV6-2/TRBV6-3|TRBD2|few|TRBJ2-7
TGTGCCAGCAGTTACTTCGGGAGGGCCGTCGAGCAGTACTTC
CASSYFGRAVEQYF
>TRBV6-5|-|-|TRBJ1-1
TGTGCCAGCAGTAGACATAGGAACACTGTAGCTTTCTTT
CASSRHRNTVAFF
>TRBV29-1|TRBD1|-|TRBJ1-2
TGCAGCCCCCATACAGGGGGTCCCGGCTACACCTTC
CSPHTGGPGYTF
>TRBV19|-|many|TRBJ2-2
TGTGCCAGTAGTATTCAGGGGGAGCTGTTTTTT
CASSIQGELFF
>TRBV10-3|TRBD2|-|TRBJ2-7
TGTGCCATCAGTGACTATAGCGGGGACATATCCTACGAGCAGTACTTC
CAISDYSGDISYEQYF